Below are 10 T cell receptor beta chains sequenced from a single sample in a study of T cell responses to AZD1222 COVID-19 vaccine. Generated by immunoSEQ multiplex PCR, the TCRdb table keeps only in-frame clones and is missing some. Of roughly 260,000 clones in the sample, 93% are singletons; the top ten hold around 0.58%. This sample comprised peripheral blood, obtained on day 0 of AZD1222 vaccination. These receptors all come from an adult in good health.

This clone is a singleton in its sample. The chain has TRBV28 and TRBJ1-2; 7 nucleotides line up with TRBD1. The J segment lost 7 bases and the V segment lost 3 bases, leaving 8 bases of the junction unmatched. CDR1 is MDHEN and CDR2 is SYDVKM in the germline V gene. The CDR3 loop spans 14 amino acids. CDR3 in amino acids: CASSFQDRESGYTF. Written as DNA, the CDR3 is TGTGCCAGCAGTTTCCAAGACAGGGAGAGTGGCTACACCTTC.

The genes are TRBV9 and TRBJ2-3, with 8 positions matching TRBD1. The CDR3 has 16 amino acids. Trimming removed 0 bases from V and 0 bases from J; junction bases left unmatched: 3. CDR1 and CDR2 from the germline V gene are SGDLS and YYNGEE. DNA of the CDR3: TGTGCCAGCAGCGTAGCTACAGGGGGTAGCACAGATACGCAGTATTTT. Translation: CASSVATGGSTDTQYF.

Comment on this clone: The same CDR3 also results from other DNA sequences found in this sample. The chain employs TRBV2 and TRBJ1-3; weak D call: TRBD1 (6 bases). Germline loops: CDR1 SNHLY, CDR2 FYNNEI. This CDR3 has 12 amino acids. V shed 6 bases and J shed 4 bases, with 7 bases lying between them. For the CDR3, the DNA is TGTGCCAGCAGAGACAGGGGAAACACCATATATTTT. Residues: CASRDRGNTIYF. The variable domain in full, completed from reference TRBV2 and TRBJ1-3, reads EPEVTQTPSHQVTQMGQEVILRCVPISNHLYFYWYRQILGQKVEFLVSFYNNEISEKSEIFDDQFSVERPDGSNFTLKIRSTKLEDSAMYFCASRDRGNTIYFGEGSWLTVV.

This chain connects TRBV2 to TRBJ1-5; D gene uncertain. Trimming shortened V by 9 bases and J by 0 bases, and 9 bases separated the two germline ends. Germline CDR1 SNHLY, CDR2 FYNNEI. The CDR3 is 13 amino acids. This CDR3 reads CASSTNSNQPQHF. DNA for the CDR3: TGTGCCAGTTCGACAAATAGCAATCAGCCCCAGCATTTT.

This rearrangement joins TRBV11-1 to TRBJ2-5, with D possibly called TRBD1 or TRBD2 (6 bases each). Per the germline V gene, CDR1 is SGHAT and CDR2 is FQDESV (reference sequence). This CDR3 is 14 amino acids long. The V and J ends lost 3 bases and 8 bases respectively, with 16 bases between them. The CDR3 protein is CASSLGGLWGTQYF. The CDR3 DNA reads as TGTGCCAGCAGCTTGGGGGGCTTGTGGGGAACCCAGTACTTC.

V is TRBV3-1 (or the pseudogene TRBV3-2) and J is TRBJ1-6, with D uncertain. Germline loops: CDR1 LGHDT, CDR2 YNNKEL (reference sequence). The CDR3 has 13 amino acids. Trimming took 1 base from V and 8 from J, leaving 6 bases between them. The DNA for the CDR3 is TGTGCCAGCAGCCAAGGCCTGGATTCACCCCTCCACTTT. Translating gives CASSQGLDSPLHF.

V usage is TRBV11-2 and J usage is TRBJ2-5; 7 nucleotides align to TRBD1. Germline assignment: CDR1 SGHAT and CDR2 FQNNGV. J gave up 2 bases and V 7 bases, and 1 base lay outside the gene matches. The CDR3 is 12 residues long. The CDR3 spells CASTGQQETQYF. The DNA for the CDR3 is TGTGCCAGCACGGGACAGCAAGAGACCCAGTACTTC.

The rearrangement joins TRBV7-2 to TRBJ2-1, with unresolved D. Trimming shortened V by 5 bases and J by 7 bases, and 9 bases separated the two germline ends. The CDR3 runs 12 residues. Germline CDR1 is SGHTA and CDR2 is FQGNSA. CDR3 sequence (DNA): TGTGCCAGCAGCCCCAGGCTGAATGAGCAGTTCTTC. Translated: CASSPRLNEQFF.

The gene calls are TRBV29-1 and TRBJ2-1, with D possibly matching TRBD2 (5 bases). In germline, CDR1 is SQVTM, CDR2 ANQGSEA. Trimming took 5 bases from V and 3 from J, leaving 17 bases between them. The CDR3 runs 15 residues. CDR3 residues: CSVSVGPGVYNEQFF. The CDR3 DNA follows: TGCAGCGTTTCGGTTGGGCCCGGGGTCTACAATGAGCAGTTCTTC.

This chain connects TRBV7-3 to TRBJ2-1; 9 bases match TRBD2. V lost 5 bases to trimming and J lost 6 bases; unmatched junction nucleotides: 8. Germline V CDR1 and CDR2: SGHTA, FQGTGA. The CDR3 loop spans 15 amino acids. CDR3 amino acids: CASSPGAGGPNEQFF. The CDR3, as DNA: TGTGCCAGCAGCCCAGGGGCGGGAGGGCCCAATGAGCAGTTCTTC.